This TCR beta chain was sequenced in a study of shared T cell receptors in the human thymus. Sequencing was performed with immunoSEQ multiplex PCR; in TCRdb, only in-frame clones are kept and a portion is missing. The sample includes 700,000 or so clones, approximately 83% of them seen just once. The sample was also linked to a second study, of human thymus T cells. Turning to that study: Thymus tissue was removed during corrective cardiac surgery.

Sequenced input: thymocytes. The receptor comes from a girl under two years old with a congenital heart defect.

CDR3 loop: CASSDGYTQGVYNEQFF. The CDR3 region has the DNA TGTGCCAGCAGTGACGGGTACACACAGGGGGTGTATAATGAGCAGTTCTTC. This chain links TRBV6-4 with TRBJ2-1; TRBD1 agrees at 8 bases. From germline, CDR1 is MRHNA and CDR2 SNTAGT. The CDR3 covers 17 residues. With 2 bases clipped from V and 7 bases from J, the junction kept 13 bases outside the gene matches.